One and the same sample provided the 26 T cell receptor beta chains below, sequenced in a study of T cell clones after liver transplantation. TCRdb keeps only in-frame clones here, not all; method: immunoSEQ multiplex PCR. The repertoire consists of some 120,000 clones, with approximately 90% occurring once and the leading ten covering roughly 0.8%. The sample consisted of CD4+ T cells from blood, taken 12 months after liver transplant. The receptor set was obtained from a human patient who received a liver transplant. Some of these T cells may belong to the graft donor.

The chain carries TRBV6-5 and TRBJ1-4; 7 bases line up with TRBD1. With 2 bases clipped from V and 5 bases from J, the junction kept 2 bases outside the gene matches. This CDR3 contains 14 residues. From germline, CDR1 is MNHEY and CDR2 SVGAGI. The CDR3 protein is CASSYNRGNEKLFF. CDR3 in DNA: TGTGCCAGCAGTTACAACAGGGGCAATGAAAAACTGTTTTTT.

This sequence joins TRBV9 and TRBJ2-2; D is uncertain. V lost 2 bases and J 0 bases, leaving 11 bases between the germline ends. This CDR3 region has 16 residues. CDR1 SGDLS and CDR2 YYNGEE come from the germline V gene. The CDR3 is CASSVTPNPNTGELFF. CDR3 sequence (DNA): TGTGCCAGCAGCGTGACACCTAACCCGAACACCGGGGAGCTGTTTTTT.

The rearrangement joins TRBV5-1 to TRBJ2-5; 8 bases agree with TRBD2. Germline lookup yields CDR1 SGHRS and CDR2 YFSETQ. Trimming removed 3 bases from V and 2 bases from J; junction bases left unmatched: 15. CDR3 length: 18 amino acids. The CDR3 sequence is CASSSYSTYSGAQETQYF. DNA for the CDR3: TGCGCCAGCAGCTCATACTCAACATATAGCGGGGCTCAAGAGACCCAGTACTTC.

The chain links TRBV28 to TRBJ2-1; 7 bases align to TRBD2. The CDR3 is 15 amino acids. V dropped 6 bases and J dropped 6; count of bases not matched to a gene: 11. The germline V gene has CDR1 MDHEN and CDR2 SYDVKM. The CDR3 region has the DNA TGTGCCAGCAGCCCGGGAGGCGGGAGAGGCAATGAGCAGTTCTTC. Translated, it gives CASSPGGGRGNEQFF.

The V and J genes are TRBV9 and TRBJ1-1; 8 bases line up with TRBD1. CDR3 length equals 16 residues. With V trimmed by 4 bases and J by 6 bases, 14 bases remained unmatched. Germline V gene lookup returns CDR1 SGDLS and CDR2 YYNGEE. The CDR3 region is CASSRTGRFIDSEAFF. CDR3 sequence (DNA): TGTGCCAGCAGCAGGACAGGGAGGTTTATTGACTCTGAAGCTTTCTTT.

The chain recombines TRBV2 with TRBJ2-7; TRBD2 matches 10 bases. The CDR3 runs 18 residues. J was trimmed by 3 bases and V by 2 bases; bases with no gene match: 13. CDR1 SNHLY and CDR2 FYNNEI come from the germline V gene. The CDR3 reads CASSEPSGRAESLYEQYF. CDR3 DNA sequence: TGTGCCAGCAGTGAACCGAGCGGGAGGGCCGAGAGTCTCTACGAGCAGTACTTC. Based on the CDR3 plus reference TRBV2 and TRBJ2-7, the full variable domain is EPEVTQTPSHQVTQMGQEVILRCVPISNHLYFYWYRQILGQKVEFLVSFYNNEISEKSEIFDDQFSVERPDGSNFTLKIRSTKLEDSAMYFCASSEPSGRAESLYEQYFGPGTRLTVT.

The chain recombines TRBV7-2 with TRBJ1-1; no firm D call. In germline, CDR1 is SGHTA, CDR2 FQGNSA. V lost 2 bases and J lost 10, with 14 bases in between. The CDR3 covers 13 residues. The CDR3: CASSLSGPSVAFF. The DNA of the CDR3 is TGTGCCAGCAGCTTATCGGGCCCCTCGGTAGCTTTCTTT.

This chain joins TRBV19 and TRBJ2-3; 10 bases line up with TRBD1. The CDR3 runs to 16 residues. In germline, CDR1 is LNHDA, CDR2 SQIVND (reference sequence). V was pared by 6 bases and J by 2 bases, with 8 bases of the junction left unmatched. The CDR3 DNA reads TGTGCCAGTAGGAGGGGACAGGGGAGCTCCACAGATACGCAGTATTTT. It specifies CASRRGQGSSTDTQYF.

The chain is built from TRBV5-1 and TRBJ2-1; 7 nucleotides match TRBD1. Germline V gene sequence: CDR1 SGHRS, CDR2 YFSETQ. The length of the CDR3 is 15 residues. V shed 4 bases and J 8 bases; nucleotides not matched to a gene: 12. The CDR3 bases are TGCGCCAGCAGCGAAGAGACAGGGATTGTAGATGAGCAGTTCTTC. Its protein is CASSEETGIVDEQFF.

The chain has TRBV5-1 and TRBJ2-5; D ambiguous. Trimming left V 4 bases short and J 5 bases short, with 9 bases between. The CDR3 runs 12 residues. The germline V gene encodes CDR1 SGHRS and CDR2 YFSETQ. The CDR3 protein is CASSLEGETQYF. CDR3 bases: TGCGCCAGCAGCCTAGAAGGGGAGACCCAGTACTTC.

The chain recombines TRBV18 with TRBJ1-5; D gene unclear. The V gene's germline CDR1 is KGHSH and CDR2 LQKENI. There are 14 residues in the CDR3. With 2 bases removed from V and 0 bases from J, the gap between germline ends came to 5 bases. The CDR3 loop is CASSPGVSNQPQHF. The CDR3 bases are TGTGCCAGCTCACCAGGGGTTAGCAATCAGCCCCAGCATTTT.

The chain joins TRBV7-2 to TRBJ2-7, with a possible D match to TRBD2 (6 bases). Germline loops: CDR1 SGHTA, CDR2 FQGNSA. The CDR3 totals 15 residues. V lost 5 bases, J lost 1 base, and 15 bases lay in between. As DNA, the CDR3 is TGTGCCAGCAGCCTGACCTCGGGGGAGTCCTACGAGCAGTACTTC. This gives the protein CASSLTSGESYEQYF.

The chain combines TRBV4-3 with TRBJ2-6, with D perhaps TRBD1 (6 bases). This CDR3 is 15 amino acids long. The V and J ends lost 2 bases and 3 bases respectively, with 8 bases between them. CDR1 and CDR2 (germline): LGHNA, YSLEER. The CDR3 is CASSQNRDGANVLTF. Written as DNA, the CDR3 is TGCGCCAGCAGCCAAAACAGGGATGGGGCCAACGTCCTGACTTTC.

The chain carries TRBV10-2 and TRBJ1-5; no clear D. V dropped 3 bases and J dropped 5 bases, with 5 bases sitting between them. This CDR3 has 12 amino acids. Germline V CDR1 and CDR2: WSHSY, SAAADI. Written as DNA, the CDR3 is TGCGCCAGCAGTGACTATGATCAGCCCCAGCATTTT. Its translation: CASSDYDQPQHF.

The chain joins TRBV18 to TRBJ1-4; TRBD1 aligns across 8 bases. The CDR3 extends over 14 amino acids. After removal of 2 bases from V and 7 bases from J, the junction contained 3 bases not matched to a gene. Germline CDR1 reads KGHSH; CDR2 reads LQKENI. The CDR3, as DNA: TGTGCCAGCTCACCAGAACAGGGGGGTGAAAAACTGTTTTTT. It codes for CASSPEQGGEKLFF.

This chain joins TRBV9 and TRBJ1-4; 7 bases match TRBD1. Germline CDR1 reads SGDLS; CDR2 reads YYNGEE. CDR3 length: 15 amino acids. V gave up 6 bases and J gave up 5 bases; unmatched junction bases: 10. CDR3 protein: CASTKGAEHNEKLFF. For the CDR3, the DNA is TGTGCCAGCACCAAGGGGGCGGAACACAATGAAAAACTGTTTTTT.

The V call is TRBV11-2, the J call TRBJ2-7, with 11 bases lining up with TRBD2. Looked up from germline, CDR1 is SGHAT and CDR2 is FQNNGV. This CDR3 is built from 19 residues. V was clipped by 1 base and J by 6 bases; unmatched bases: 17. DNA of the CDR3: TGTGCCAGCAGCTTAGTTATTGTCGCTAGCGGGAGGCAGGAATCCGAGCAGTACTTC. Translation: CASSLVIVASGRQESEQYF.

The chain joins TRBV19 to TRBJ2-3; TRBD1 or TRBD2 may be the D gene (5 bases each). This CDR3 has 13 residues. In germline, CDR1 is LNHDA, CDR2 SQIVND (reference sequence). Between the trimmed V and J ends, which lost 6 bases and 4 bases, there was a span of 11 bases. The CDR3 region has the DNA TGTGCCAGTAGCACCCGGGGCCCAGATACGCAGTATTTT. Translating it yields CASSTRGPDTQYF. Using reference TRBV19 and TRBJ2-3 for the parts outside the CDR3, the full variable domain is DGGITQSPKYLFRKEGQNVTLSCEQNLNHDAMYWYRQDPGQGLRLIYYSQIVNDFQKGDIAEGYSVSREKKESFPLTVTSAQKNPTAFYLCASSTRGPDTQYFGPGTRLTVL.

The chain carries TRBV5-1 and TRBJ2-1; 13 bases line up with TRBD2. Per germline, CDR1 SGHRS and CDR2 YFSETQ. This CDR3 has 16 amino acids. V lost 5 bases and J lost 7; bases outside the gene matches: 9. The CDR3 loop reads CASRPGLAGEGNEQFF. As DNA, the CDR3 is TGCGCCAGCAGACCCGGACTAGCGGGAGAAGGAAATGAGCAGTTCTTC.

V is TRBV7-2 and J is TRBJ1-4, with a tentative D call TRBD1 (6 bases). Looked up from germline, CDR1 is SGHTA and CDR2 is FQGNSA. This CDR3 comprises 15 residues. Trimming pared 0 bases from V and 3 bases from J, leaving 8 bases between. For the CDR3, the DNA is TGTGCCAGCAGCTTAGCAGGGGGGCCTAATGAAAAACTGTTTTTT. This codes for CASSLAGGPNEKLFF.

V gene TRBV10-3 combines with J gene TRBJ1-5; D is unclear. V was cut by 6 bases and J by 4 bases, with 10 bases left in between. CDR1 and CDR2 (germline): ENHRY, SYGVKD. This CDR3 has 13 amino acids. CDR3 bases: TGTGCCATCAGCGGATTCCAGAATCAGCCCCAGCATTTT. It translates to CAISGFQNQPQHF.

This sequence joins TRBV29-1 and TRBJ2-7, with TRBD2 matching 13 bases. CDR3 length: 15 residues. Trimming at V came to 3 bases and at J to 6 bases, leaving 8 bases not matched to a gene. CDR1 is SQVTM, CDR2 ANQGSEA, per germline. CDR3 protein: CSVDARLAGGPEQYF. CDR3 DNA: TGCAGCGTTGATGCTAGACTAGCGGGAGGTCCCGAGCAGTACTTC.

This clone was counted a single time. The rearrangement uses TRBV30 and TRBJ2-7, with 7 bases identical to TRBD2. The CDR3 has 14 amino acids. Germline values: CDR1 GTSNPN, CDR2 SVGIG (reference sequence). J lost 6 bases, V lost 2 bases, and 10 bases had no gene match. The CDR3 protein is CAWSRGELLSEQYF. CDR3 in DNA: TGTGCCTGGAGTCGGGGGGAGCTCCTCTCCGAGCAGTACTTC.

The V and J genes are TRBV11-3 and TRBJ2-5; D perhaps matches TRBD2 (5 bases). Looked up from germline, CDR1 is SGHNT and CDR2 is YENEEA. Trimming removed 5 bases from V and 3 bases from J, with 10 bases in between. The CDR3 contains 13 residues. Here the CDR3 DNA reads TGTGCCAGCAGCATCGGGGTCGAAGAGACCCAGTACTTC. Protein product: CASSIGVEETQYF. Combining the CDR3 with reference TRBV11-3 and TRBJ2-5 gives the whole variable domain EAGVVQSPRYKIIEKKQPVAFWCNPISGHNTLYWYLQNLGQGPELLIRYENEEAVDDSQLPKDRFSAERLKGVDSTLKIQPAELGDSAVYLCASSIGVEETQYFGPGTRLLVL.

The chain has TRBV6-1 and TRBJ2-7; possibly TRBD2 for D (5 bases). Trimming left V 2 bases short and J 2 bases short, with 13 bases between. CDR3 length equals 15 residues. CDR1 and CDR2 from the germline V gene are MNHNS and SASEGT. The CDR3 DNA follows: TGTGCCAGCAGTGAACAACAAAGCGGCCCCTACGAGCAGTACTTC. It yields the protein CASSEQQSGPYEQYF.

This CDR3 reads CASSRGESSYEQYF. CDR3 bases: TGTGCCAGCTCAAGAGGTGAGAGCTCCTACGAGCAGTACTTC. The V gene is TRBV18, the J gene TRBJ2-7; the D is unclear. V lost 5 bases to trimming and J lost 0 bases, with 11 bases between them. CDR3 length: 14 amino acids. Germline CDR1 is KGHSH and CDR2 is LQKENI.